This is a list of T cell receptor beta chains from one sample in a study of shared clonotypes between healthy human individuals. The repertoire was sequenced with immunoSEQ multiplex PCR; TCRdb's copy has only in-frame clones and lacks some. The sample lists hundreds of thousands of clones, around 78% seen once, with approximately 12% in the top ten. The sample was PBMCs. These receptors were taken from a middle-aged woman in good health. Some clones in this sample may be carry-over from other donors' samples. Both conserved end residues are part of each CDR3. D genes are given only for firm matches. A clone size is listed for some rows: how often the clone was seen (once, few, many), or a class if it is expanded.

-,TRBJ2-1,few,TRBV5-6,CASSLYWRRDEQFF,TGTGCCAGCAGCTTGTATTGGCGGCGGGATGAGCAGTTCTTC
-,TRBJ2-2,-,TRBV5-1,CASSPGAANTGELFF,TGCGCCAGCAGCCCTGGGGCCGCGAACACCGGGGAGCTGTTTTTT
-,TRBJ1-2,-,TRBV7-2,CASSQSGGRQGYYGYTF,TGTGCCAGCAGCCAATCCGGGGGTCGGCAGGGATACTATGGCTACACCTTC
TRBD2,TRBJ2-2,few,TRBV28,CASSLILAGDTGELFF,TGTGCCAGCAGTTTAATCCTAGCGGGAGACACCGGGGAGCTGTTTTTT
-,TRBJ2-2,once,TRBV4-1,CASRGWKNTGELFF,TGCGCCAGCAGAGGTTGGAAGAACACCGGGGAGCTGTTTTTT
TRBD1,TRBJ2-7,few,TRBV5-1,CASSLSPGQGIDEQYF,TGCGCCAGCAGCTTATCCCCGGGACAGGGAATCGACGAGCAGTACTTC
TRBD2,TRBJ2-1,-,TRBV9,CASGSSGTRDEQFF,TGTGCCAGCGGCTCGAGCGGGACCAGGGATGAGCAGTTCTTC
-,TRBJ2-5,-,TRBV6-1,CASSDIQETQYF,TGTGCCAGCAGTGATATCCAAGAGACCCAGTACTTC
-,TRBJ1-2,once,TRBV2,CASRGRLGGYTF,TGTGCCAGCAGAGGCAGACTCGGGGGCTACACCTTC
TRBD2,TRBJ2-1,-,TRBV5-8,CASSSTRGGQAGRVYNEQFF,TGTGCCAGCAGCTCGACCCGGGGGGGGCAAGCGGGACGGGTATACAATGAGCAGTTCTTC
-,TRBJ1-2,once,TRBV29-1,CSVEGTVNYGYTF,TGCAGCGTTGAAGGGACAGTGAACTATGGCTACACCTTC
TRBD1,TRBJ2-4,-,TRBV7-2,CASSLQGAKNIQYF,TGTGCCAGCAGCCTACAGGGGGCCAAAAACATTCAGTACTTC
-,TRBJ1-1,-,TRBV23-1,CASRLTGTVEAFF,TGCGCCAGCAGACTCACAGGGACGGTTGAAGCTTTCTTT
TRBD2,TRBJ2-7,few,TRBV19,CASSSLSGLGPYEQYF,TGTGCCAGTAGTAGCCTTTCGGGACTAGGACCCTACGAGCAGTACTTC
-,TRBJ1-2,-,TRBV5-1,CASSGTRGGGNGYTF,TGCGCCAGCAGCGGCACTCGGGGGGGCGGTAATGGCTACACCTTC
-,TRBJ2-7,-,TRBV6-4,CAGGGSYEQYF,TGTGCCGGAGGGGGGAGCTACGAGCAGTACTTC
TRBD2,TRBJ2-5,-,TRBV15,CATSRDLAGGEETQYF,TGTGCCACCAGCAGGGATTTAGCGGGGGGGGAAGAGACCCAGTACTTC
-,TRBJ2-5,-,TRBV14,CASSPRAQSLGLGETQYF,TGTGCCAGCAGCCCTCGGGCGCAGTCCCTGGGGTTGGGCGAGACCCAGTACTTC
-,TRBJ2-7,-,TRBV2,CASSEFKYEQYF,TGTGCCAGCAGTGAATTCAAATACGAGCAGTACTTC
TRBD1,TRBJ2-2,-,TRBV4-1,CASSERRHTGARNTGELFF,TGCGCCAGCAGCGAAAGACGCCATACAGGGGCCAGGAACACCGGGGAGCTGTTTTTT
-,TRBJ2-5,-,TRBV15,CATRRNDGQETQYF,TGTGCCACCCGGAGGAATGACGGACAAGAGACCCAGTACTTC
TRBD2,TRBJ2-2,once,TRBV6-4,CASSPRTRGELFF,TGTGCCAGCAGTCCTCGGACTAGGGGGGAGCTGTTTTTT
-,TRBJ2-3,-,TRBV7-6,CASSLGRGRTDTQYF,TGTGCCAGCAGCTTAGGGCGGGGCCGAACAGATACGCAGTATTTT
-,TRBJ1-1,-,TRBV7-8,CASSFRTGAEAFF,TGTGCCAGCAGCTTTAGAACCGGTGCTGAAGCTTTCTTT